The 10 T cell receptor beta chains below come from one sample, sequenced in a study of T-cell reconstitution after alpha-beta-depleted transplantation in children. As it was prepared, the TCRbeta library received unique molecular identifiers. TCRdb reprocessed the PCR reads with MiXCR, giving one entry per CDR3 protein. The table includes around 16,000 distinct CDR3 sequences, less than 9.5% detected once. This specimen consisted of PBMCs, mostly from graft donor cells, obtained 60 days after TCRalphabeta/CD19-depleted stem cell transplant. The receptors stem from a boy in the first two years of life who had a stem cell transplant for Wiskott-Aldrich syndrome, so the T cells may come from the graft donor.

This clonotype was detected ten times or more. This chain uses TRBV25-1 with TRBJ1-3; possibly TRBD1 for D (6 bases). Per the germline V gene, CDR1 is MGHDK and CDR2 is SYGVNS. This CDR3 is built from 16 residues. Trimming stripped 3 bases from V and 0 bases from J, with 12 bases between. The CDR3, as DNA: TGTGCCAGCAGTGACCGTCGGACAGTCTCTGGAAACACCATATATTTT. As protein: CASSDRRTVSGNTIYF.

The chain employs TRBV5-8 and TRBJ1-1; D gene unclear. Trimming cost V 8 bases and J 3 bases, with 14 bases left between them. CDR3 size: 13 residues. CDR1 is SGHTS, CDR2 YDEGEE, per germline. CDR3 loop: CARSPGVDTEAFF. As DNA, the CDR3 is TGTGCCAGGAGCCCCGGGGTCGACACTGAAGCTTTCTTT.

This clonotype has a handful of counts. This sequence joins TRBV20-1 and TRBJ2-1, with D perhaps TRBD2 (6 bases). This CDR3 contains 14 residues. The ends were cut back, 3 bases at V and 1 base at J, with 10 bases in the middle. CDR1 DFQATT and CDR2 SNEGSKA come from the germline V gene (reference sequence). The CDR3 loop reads CSARVGRSYNEQFF. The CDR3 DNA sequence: TGCAGTGCTAGGGTCGGGAGATCCTACAATGAGCAGTTCTTC.

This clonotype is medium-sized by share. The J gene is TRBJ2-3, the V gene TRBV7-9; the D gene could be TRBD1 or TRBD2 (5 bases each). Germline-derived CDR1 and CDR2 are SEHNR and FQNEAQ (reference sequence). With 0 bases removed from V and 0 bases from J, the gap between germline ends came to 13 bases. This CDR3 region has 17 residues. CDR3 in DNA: TGTGCCAGCAGCTTAGCAAGATGGGACGTTAGCACAGATACGCAGTATTTT. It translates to CASSLARWDVSTDTQYF.

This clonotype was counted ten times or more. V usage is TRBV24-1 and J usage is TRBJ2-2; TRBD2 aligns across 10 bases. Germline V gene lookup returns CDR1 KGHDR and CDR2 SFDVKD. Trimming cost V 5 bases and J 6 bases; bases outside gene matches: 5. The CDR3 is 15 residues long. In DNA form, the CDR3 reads TGTGCCACCAGTGCTAGCGGGAGAGGTGCCGGGGAGCTGTTTTTT. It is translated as CATSASGRGAGELFF.

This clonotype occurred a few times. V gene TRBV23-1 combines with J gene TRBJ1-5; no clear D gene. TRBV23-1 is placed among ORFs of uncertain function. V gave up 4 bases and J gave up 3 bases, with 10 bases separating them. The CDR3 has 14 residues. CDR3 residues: CASSPHSDNQPQHF. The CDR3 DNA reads TGCGCCAGCAGTCCCCATAGCGACAATCAGCCCCAGCATTTT.

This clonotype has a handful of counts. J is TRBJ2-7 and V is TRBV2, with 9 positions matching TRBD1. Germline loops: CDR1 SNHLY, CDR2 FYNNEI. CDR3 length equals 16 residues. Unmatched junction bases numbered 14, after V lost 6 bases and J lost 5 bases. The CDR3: CASRITPGQGIHEQYF. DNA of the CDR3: TGTGCCAGCAGGATAACACCGGGACAGGGCATCCACGAGCAGTACTTC.

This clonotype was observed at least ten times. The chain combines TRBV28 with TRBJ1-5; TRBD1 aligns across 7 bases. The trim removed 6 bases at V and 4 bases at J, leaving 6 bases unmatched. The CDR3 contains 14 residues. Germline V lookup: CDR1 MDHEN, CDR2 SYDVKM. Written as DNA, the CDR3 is TGTGCCAGCAGCTATGACAGGGAGAATCAGCCCCAGCATTTT. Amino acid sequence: CASSYDRENQPQHF. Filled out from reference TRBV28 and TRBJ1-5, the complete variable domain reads DVKVTQSSRYLVKRTGEKVFLECVQDMDHENMFWYRQDPGLGLRLIYFSYDVKMKEKGDIPEGYSVSREKKERFSLILESASTNQTSMYLCASSYDRENQPQHFGDGTRLSIL.

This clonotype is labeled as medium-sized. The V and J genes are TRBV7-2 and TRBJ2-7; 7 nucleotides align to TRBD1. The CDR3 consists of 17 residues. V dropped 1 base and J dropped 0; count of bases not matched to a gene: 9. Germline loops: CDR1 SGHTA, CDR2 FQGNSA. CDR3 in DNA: TGTGCCAGCAGCTTAGTGAAGGGGGCAGGAAACTCCTACGAGCAGTACTTC. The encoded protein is CASSLVKGAGNSYEQYF.

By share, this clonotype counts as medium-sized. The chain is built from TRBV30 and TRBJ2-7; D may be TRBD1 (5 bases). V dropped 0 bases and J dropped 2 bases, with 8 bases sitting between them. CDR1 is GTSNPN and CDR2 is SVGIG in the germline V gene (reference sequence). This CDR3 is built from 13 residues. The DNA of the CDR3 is TGTGCCTGGAGTGTTAGGGGCGCCTACGAGCAGTACTTC. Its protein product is CAWSVRGAYEQYF.